This TCR beta chain derives from a study of human T cells and chemical hapten exposure. Study summary: Donors were sensitized with 2% DPC on the upper inner arm. Patches with 0.01% DPC went on the upper back, and the tests were read at 6 days.

Unique molecular identifiers were linked by the library to individual cDNA molecules. Via MiXCR, TCRdb re-called the RACE reads, giving one row per CDR3 protein. This sample has 150,000 to 200,000 distinct CDR3 sequences, with under 35% found just once. Time point denoted: pre-sensitization, week 0. Treatment: therapeutic diphenylcyclopropenone sensitization with weekly scalp DPC. V shed 5 bases and J shed 8 bases, with 9 bases lying between them. The CDR3 is 12 residues long. The V gene's germline CDR1 is SEHNR and CDR2 FQNEAQ (reference sequence). Sample: whole blood, taken in connection with sensitization to the hapten diphenylcyclopropenone (DPC). The TCR comes from a woman in her 30s with alopecia areata. Some clones in this sample may be carry-over from other donors' samples. The gene calls are TRBV7-9 and TRBJ1-4; no definite D call. CDR3: CASSPDYEKLFF. DNA of the CDR3: TGTGCCAGCAGCCCAGACTACGAAAAACTGTTTTTT.